Listed below are T cell receptor beta chains from one sample, sequenced in a study of T cell responses to AZD1222 COVID-19 vaccine. Sequencing was performed with immunoSEQ multiplex PCR; in TCRdb, only in-frame clones are kept and a portion is missing. The data contain some 190,000 clones, about 93% of them singletons. The specimen was peripheral blood, collected 28 days after the second AZD1222 dose. These receptors came from an adult who received the AZD1222 COVID-19 vaccine. CDR3s include the opening cysteine and the closing phenylalanine or tryptophan.

v_gene,CDR3aa
TRBV7-8,CASSLTGSNTEAFF
TRBV10-3,CATTKGGGSPYEQYF
TRBV5-1,CASSLGQTEATQYF
TRBV3-1/TRBV3-2,CASSQLAGDEQYF
TRBV21-1,CASSNYRGITEAFF
TRBV11-2,CASSFSGTASYEQYF
TRBV7-9,CASSLVGQGVSGYTF
TRBV12-5,CASGTGASRNEQFF
TRBV6-2/TRBV6-3,CASSLWIEGSDTQYF
TRBV18,CASSSLAENEKLFF
TRBV3-1/TRBV3-2,CASSRRNTEAFF
TRBV11-2,CASSLAPLSSIYSPLHF
TRBV2,CASSRDRNNNEQFF
TRBV5-4,CASSKDIRSYNEQFF
TRBV18,CASSPVRQRNTEAFF
TRBV6-5,CASSPRGLGTGELFF
TRBV28,CASRSPRDTPGSPLHF
TRBV5-4,CASSSLGTGNGYTF
TRBV5-3,CARSLVGSVGPQHF
TRBV18,CASSPDASNYGYTF
TRBV7-9,CASSLGGMSNQPQHF
TRBV2,CASSDRGAYGYTF
TRBV2,CASAIRQQNTEAFF
TRBV4-1,CASSQEGETIYNSPLHF
TRBV3-1/TRBV3-2,CASSQEWGFQPQHF
TRBV7-3,CASSPTGGGYGYTF
TRBV19,CASTSGWGTDTQYF
TRBV9,CASSVVSQGEQFF
TRBV5-4,CAIGEGQTQETQYF
TRBV7-9,CASSFFVTPNTGELFF
TRBV6-2/TRBV6-3,CASSPGQGDQETQYF
TRBV18,CASATDGNSGNTIYF
TRBV7-6,CASSSGLAGDTDTQYF
TRBV7-3,CASSLGPGELFF
TRBV7-9,CASSSGQGKEQFF
TRBV6-2/TRBV6-3,CASSYQGPVGYTF
TRBV7-2,CASSAPVGGLYNEQFF
TRBV28,CASSFEGSAYNEQFF
TRBV2,CASRRGSSTDTQYF
TRBV5-4,CASSDRGQLNSPLHF
TRBV28,CASQIRSNEQFF
TRBV4-1,CASSQVTAGLAYEQYF
TRBV25-1,CASSESNSYTDTQYF
TRBV5-1,CASSEGTSGYTDTQYF
TRBV2,CASSEQHTSNQPQHF
TRBV11-2,CASSSLDNEQFF
TRBV7-5,CARSLDRASNQPQHF
TRBV6-6,CASSHRDTGELFF
TRBV5-1,CASSLALVLAGGPTGELFF
TRBV9,CASSVAGIRGGELFF
TRBV19,CASSIGGTSIPYEQYF